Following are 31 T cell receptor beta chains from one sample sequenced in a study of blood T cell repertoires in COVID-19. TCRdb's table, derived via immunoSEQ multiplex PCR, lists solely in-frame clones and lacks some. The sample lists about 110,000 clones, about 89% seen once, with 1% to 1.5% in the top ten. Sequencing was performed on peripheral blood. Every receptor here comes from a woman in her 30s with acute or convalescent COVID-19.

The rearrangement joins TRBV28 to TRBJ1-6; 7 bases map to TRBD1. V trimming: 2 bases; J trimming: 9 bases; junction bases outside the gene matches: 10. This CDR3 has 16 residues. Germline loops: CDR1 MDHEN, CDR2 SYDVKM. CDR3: CASSLRTGQLGSPLHF. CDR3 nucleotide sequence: TGTGCCAGCAGTTTAAGGACGGGACAGTTGGGTTCACCCCTCCACTTT. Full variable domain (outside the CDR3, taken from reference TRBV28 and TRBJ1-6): DVKVTQSSRYLVKRTGEKVFLECVQDMDHENMFWYRQDPGLGLRLIYFSYDVKMKEKGDIPEGYSVSREKKERFSLILESASTNQTSMYLCASSLRTGQLGSPLHFGNGTRLTVT.

CDR3 residues: CASSSGQYNSPLHF. DNA for the CDR3: TGTGCCAGCAGTTCGGGACAGTATAATTCACCCCTCCACTTT. The chain couples TRBV6-5 to TRBJ1-6; 7 bases match TRBD1. The CDR3 length is 14 residues. Germline-derived CDR1 and CDR2 are MNHEY and SVGAGI. V lost 4 bases and J lost 4; bases outside the gene matches: 1.

In DNA form, the CDR3 reads TGTGCCAGCAGCGGGGGGACAGGCTCTGGGGCCAACGTCCTGACTTTC. It yields the protein CASSGGTGSGANVLTF. This rearrangement joins TRBV2 to TRBJ2-6; TRBD1 might be the D (8 bases). The CDR3 totals 16 residues. CDR1 and CDR2 from the germline V gene are SNHLY and FYNNEI. V gave up 6 bases and J gave up 0 bases, with 12 bases separating them.

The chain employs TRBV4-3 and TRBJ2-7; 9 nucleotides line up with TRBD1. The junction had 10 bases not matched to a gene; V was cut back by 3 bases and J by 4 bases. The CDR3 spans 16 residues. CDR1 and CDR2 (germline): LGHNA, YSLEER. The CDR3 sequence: CASSQQPGQGGYEQYF. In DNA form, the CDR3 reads TGCGCCAGCAGCCAGCAACCGGGACAGGGCGGTTACGAGCAGTACTTC.

CDR3 in DNA: TGCGCCAGCAGCCCGGGACTAGCGGGGAGATACAATGAGCAGTTCTTC. Protein sequence: CASSPGLAGRYNEQFF. The chain uses TRBV5-1 and TRBJ2-1; 13 bases agree with TRBD2. V trimming: 4 bases; J trimming: 4 bases; junction bases outside the gene matches: 5. The V gene's germline CDR1 is SGHRS and CDR2 YFSETQ. The CDR3 is 16 amino acids. The whole variable domain, remainder taken from reference TRBV5-1 and TRBJ2-1, is KAGVTQTPRYLIKTRGQQVTLSCSPISGHRSVSWYQQTPGQGLQFLFEYFSETQRNKGNFPGRFSGRQFSNSRSEMNVSTLELGDSALYLCASSPGLAGRYNEQFFGPGTRLTVL.

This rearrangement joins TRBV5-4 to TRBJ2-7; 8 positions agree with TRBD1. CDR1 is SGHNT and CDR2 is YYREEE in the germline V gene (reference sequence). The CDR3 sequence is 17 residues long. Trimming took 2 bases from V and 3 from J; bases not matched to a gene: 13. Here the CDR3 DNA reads TGTGCCAGCAGCTTTAATTGGGGACAGGCCCCCCTCTACGAGCAGTACTTC. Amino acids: CASSFNWGQAPLYEQYF.

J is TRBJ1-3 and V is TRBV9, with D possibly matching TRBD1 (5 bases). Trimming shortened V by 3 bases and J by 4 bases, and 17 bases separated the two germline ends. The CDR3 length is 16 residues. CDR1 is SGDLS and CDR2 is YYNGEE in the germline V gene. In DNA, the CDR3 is TGTGCCAGCAGCGATGGCCCGGGGGTATCCGGAAACACCATATATTTT. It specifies CASSDGPGVSGNTIYF.

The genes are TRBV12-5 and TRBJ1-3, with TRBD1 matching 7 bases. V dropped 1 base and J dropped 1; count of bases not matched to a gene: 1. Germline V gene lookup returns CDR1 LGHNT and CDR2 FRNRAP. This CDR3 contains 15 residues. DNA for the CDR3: TGTGCTAGTGGTTTGGCAGGGGGATCTGGAAACACCATATATTTT. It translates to CASGLAGGSGNTIYF. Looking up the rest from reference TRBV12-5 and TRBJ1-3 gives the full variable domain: DARVTQTPRHKVTEMGQEVTMRCQPILGHNTVFWYRQTMMQGLELLAYFRNRAPLDDSGMPKDRFSAEMPDATLATLKIQPSEPRDSAVYFCASGLAGGSGNTIYFGEGSWLTVV.

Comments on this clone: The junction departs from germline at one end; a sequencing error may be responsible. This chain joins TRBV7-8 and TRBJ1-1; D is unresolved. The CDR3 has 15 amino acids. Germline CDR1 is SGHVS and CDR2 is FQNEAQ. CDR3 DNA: TGTGCCAGCACCTTAAGGCAGGTCACGAACACTGAAGCTTTCTTT. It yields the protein CASTLRQVTNTEAFF.

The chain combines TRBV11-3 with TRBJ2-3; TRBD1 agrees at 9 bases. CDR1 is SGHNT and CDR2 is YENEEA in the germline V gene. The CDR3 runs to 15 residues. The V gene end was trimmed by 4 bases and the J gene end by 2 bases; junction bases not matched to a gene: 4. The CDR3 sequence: CASSSGTGITDTQYF. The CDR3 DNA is TGTGCCAGCAGCTCCGGGACAGGGATCACAGATACGCAGTATTTT.

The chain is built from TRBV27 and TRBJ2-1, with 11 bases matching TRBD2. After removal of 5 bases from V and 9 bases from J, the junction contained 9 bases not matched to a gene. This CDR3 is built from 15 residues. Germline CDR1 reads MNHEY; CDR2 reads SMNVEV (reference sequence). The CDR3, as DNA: TGTGCCAGCAGTCTTACTAGCGGGAGTCAGGGTGAGCAGTTCTTC. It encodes CASSLTSGSQGEQFF.

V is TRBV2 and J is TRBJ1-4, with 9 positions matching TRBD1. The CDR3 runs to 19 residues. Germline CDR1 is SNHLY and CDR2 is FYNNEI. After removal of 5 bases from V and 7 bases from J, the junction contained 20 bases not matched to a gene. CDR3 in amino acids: CASSSIPGTGTDSGEKLFF. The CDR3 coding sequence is TGTGCCAGCAGTTCTATCCCCGGGACAGGGACCGATAGCGGTGAAAAACTGTTTTTT. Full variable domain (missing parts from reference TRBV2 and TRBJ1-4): EPEVTQTPSHQVTQMGQEVILRCVPISNHLYFYWYRQILGQKVEFLVSFYNNEISEKSEIFDDQFSVERPDGSNFTLKIRSTKLEDSAMYFCASSSIPGTGTDSGEKLFFGSGTQLSVL.

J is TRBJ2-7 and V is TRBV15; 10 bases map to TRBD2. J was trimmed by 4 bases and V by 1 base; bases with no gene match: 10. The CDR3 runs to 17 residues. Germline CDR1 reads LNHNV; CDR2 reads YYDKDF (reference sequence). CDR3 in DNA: TGTGCCACCAGCAGAGGAAGCTCGACTAGCGGGCTTTACGAGCAGTACTTC. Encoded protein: CATSRGSSTSGLYEQYF.

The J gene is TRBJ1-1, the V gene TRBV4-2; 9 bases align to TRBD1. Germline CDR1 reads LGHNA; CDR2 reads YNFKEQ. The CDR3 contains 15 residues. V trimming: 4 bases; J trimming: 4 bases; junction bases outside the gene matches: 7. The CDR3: CASSPEQGASTEAFF. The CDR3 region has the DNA TGTGCCAGCAGCCCCGAACAGGGGGCCAGCACTGAAGCTTTCTTT.

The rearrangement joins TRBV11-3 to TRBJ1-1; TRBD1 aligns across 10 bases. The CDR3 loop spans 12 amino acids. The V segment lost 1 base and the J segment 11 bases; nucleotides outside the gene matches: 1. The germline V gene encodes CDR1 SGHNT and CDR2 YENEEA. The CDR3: CASSLGQGAAFF. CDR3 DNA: TGTGCCAGCAGCTTAGGACAGGGGGCCGCTTTCTTT.

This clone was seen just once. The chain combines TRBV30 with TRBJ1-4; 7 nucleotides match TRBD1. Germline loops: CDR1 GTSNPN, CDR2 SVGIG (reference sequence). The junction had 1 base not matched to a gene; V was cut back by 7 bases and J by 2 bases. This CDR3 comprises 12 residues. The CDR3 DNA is TGTGCCTTGGACAGGACTAATGAAAAACTGTTTTTT. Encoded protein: CALDRTNEKLFF.

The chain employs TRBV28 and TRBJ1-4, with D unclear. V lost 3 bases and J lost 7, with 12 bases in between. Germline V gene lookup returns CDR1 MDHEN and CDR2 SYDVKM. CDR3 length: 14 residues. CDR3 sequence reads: CASSLMRDIEKLFF. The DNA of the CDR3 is TGTGCCAGCAGTTTGATGAGAGATATTGAAAAACTGTTTTTT.

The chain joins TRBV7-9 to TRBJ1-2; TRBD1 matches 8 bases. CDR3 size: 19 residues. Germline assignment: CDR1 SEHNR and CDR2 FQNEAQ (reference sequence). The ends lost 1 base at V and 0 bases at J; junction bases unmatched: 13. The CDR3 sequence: CASSLDWAGGISANYGYTF. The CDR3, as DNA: TGTGCCAGCAGCTTAGACTGGGCAGGGGGCATATCGGCTAACTATGGCTACACCTTC.

CDR3 loop: CASSGQGVMRYTF. In nucleotides, the CDR3 is TGTGCCAGCAGCGGACAGGGCGTTATGCGCTACACCTTC. The genes are TRBV6-5 and TRBJ1-2; 8 bases map to TRBD1. Germline trimming cut 6 bases from V and 9 bases from J; bases unmatched to any gene: 9. Germline values: CDR1 MNHEY, CDR2 SVGAGI. The CDR3 loop spans 13 amino acids.

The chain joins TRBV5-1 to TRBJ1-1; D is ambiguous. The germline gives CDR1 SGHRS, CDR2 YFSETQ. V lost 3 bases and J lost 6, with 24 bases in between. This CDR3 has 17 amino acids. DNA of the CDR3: TGCGCCAGCAGCTCTCGCGGTGTCATTCGGGAAAACTCTGAAGCTTTCTTT. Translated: CASSSRGVIRENSEAFF. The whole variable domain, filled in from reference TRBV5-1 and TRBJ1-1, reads KAGVTQTPRYLIKTRGQQVTLSCSPISGHRSVSWYQQTPGQGLQFLFEYFSETQRNKGNFPGRFSGRQFSNSRSEMNVSTLELGDSALYLCASSSRGVIRENSEAFFGQGTRLTVV.

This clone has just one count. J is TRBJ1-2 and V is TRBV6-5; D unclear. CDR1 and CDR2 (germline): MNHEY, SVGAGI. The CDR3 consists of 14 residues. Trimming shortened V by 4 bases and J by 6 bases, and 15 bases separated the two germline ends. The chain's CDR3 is CASSSTTIIHGYTF. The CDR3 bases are TGTGCCAGCAGTTCAACTACGATTATTCATGGCTACACCTTC.

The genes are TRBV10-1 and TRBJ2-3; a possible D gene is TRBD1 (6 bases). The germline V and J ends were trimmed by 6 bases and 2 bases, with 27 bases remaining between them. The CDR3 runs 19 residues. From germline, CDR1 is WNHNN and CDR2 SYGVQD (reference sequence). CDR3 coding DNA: TGCGCCAGCAGCGACTTTTCTGGCCCAGGACAGCCCTACACAGATACGCAGTATTTT. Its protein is CASSDFSGPGQPYTDTQYF.

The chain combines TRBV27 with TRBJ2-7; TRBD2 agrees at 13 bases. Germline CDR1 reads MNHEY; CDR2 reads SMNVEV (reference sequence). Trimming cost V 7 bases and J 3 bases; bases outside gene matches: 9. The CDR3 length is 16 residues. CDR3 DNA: TGTGCCAGCATTCGGACTAGCGGGAGTCCTTTCTACGAGCAGTACTTC. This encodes CASIRTSGSPFYEQYF.

The CDR3 DNA sequence: TGTGCCAGCAGCCCGGGACAGGGGCCGGAAGGCTACACCTTC. Amino acids: CASSPGQGPEGYTF. The V call is TRBV3-1 (or the pseudogene TRBV3-2), the J call TRBJ1-2; 10 nucleotides agree with TRBD1. This CDR3 is built from 14 residues. J gave up 8 bases and V 4 bases, and 7 bases lay outside the gene matches. CDR1 is LGHDT, CDR2 YNNKEL, per germline (reference sequence).

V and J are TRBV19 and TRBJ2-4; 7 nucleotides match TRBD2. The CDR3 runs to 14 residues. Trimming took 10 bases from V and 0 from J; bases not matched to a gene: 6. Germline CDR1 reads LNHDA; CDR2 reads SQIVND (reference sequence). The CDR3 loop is CATGVAGAKNIQYF. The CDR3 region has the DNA TGTGCCACGGGGGTAGCGGGAGCCAAAAACATTCAGTACTTC. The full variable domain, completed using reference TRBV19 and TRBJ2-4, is DGGITQSPKYLFRKEGQNVTLSCEQNLNHDAMYWYRQDPGQGLRLIYYSQIVNDFQKGDIAEGYSVSREKKESFPLTVTSAQKNPTAFYLCATGVAGAKNIQYFGAGTRLSVL.

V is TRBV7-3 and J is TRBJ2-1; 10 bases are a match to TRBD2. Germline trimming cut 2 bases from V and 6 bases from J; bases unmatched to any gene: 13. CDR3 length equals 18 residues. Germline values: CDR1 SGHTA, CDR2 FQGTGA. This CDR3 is CASSLGLAATPWGNEQFF. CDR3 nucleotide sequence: TGTGCCAGCAGCTTAGGACTAGCGGCGACCCCCTGGGGCAATGAGCAGTTCTTC.

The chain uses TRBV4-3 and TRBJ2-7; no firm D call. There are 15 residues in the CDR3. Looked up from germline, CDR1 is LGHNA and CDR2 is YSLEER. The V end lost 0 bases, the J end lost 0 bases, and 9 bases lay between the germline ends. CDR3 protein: CASSQEYRSSYEQYF. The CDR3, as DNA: TGCGCCAGCAGCCAAGAATACCGTAGCTCCTACGAGCAGTACTTC.

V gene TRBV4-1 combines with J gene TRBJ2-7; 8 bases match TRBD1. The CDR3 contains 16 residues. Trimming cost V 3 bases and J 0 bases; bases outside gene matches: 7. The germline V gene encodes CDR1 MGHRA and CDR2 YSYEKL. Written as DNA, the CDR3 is TGCGCCAGCAGCCATTACTGGACAGGGAACTCCTACGAGCAGTACTTC. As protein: CASSHYWTGNSYEQYF.

CDR3 sequence: CSTIYNSEQYF. DNA for the CDR3: TGCAGTACAATCTACAACAGCGAGCAGTACTTC. This chain uses TRBV20-1 with TRBJ2-7; D is undetermined. V shed 8 bases and J shed 6 bases, with 14 bases lying between them. CDR1 DFQATT and CDR2 SNEGSKA come from the germline V gene (reference sequence). This CDR3 spans 11 amino acids.

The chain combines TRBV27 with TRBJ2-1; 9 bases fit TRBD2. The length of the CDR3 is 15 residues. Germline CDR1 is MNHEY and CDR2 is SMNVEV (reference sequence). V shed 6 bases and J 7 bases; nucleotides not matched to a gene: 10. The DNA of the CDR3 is TGTGCCAGCAGCATGATTGGCGGGAGGGTAAATGAGCAGTTCTTC. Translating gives CASSMIGGRVNEQFF.

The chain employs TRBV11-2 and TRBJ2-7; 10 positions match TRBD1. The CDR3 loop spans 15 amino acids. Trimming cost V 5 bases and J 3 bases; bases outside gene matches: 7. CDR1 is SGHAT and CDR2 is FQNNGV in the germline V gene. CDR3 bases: TGTGCCAGCAGCGGTTTGGGACAGGGGCGCTACGAGCAGTACTTC. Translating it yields CASSGLGQGRYEQYF.